Listed below are T cell receptor beta chains from one sample, sequenced in a study of patients and donors after allogeneic stem cell transplantation. TCRdb ran MiXCR on the RT-PCR reads and lists one entry per CDR3 protein. The table includes about a million distinct CDR3 sequences, more than 15% detected once. Sequencing was performed on blood, either unsorted or a sorted T cell fraction (not recorded which). These receptors all stem from a human donor who was either an allogeneic HSCT recipient or a stem cell or donor lymphocyte infusion donor (not recorded which). It is not recorded whose cells these are; they may come from a transplant donor. Each CDR3 is given without its conserved first and last residue.

CDR3 protein,V gene
ASKGLAGASYEQY,TRBV12-3/TRBV12-4
ASRVTGMSNQPQH,TRBV2
ASSLGTVGGGYT,TRBV12-3/TRBV12-4
ASSRWNRVETQY,TRBV4-2
ASTPPGTSTDTQY,TRBV6-1
ASSGKSDLLEQY,TRBV11-2
SAPLAGESP,TRBV20-1
ATPVGYEQY,TRBV24-1
ASSFGQGQLRTYEQY,TRBV7-9
ASSLTGGENNEQF,TRBV5-1
ASSPVQGNSGNTIY,TRBV18
ASSLDRGTGELF,TRBV5-1
ASGRQPQGSYEQY,TRBV12-5
ASRPQGVGSYNEQF,TRBV2
SARVPTGARLSQPQH,TRBV20-1
ASGRQGYTEAF,TRBV2
ASSAAGDTQY,TRBV5-1
ASSLNRGLLVIQY,TRBV4-3
ASRKTSVFPDTQY,TRBV12-3/TRBV12-4
ASSQARTSGGSTDTQY,TRBV4-2
SARRGGKTNQPQH,TRBV20-1
ATNLGRGLGGTQY,TRBV15
SARGPGTSGAKNIQY,TRBV20-1
ASRVDSPNTEAF,TRBV2
ATSGWNEQF,TRBV24-1
ASSPGAWEGTDTQY,TRBV5-1
ASSEDIGLAGGPTETQY,TRBV2
ASNMEGQNIQY,TRBV25-1
ASSRTEDYEQY,TRBV5-6
ASSQPGEVNTEAF,TRBV14
ASSQTHMGGELF,TRBV4-2
ATLQSSFVYEQY,TRBV6-1
ASSPTGRHYGYT,TRBV7-3
SATKLASYNEQF,TRBV20-1
ASSLNREYEQY,TRBV3-1
ASSQSNQPQH,TRBV3-1
ASSMGGVVYGYT,TRBV19
ASSLVQPQETQY,TRBV5-5
ASGAPGQIPPELF,TRBV5-1
ASSARDSYYNEQF,TRBV6-4
ASSLSGLRVVTEAF,TRBV27
ASSVISRETQY,TRBV6-2/TRBV6-3
ASSSSGTVSYEQY,TRBV7-9
ASRTDRVGNEQF,TRBV12-3/TRBV12-4
SALERAGVRYNEQF,TRBV20-1
ASSQGGIGNQPQH,TRBV4-1
ASRSRGETQY,TRBV6-1
ATSETNFGEQF,TRBV24-1
SVIAGVGEKLF,TRBV29-1
ASSRTGTRAGELF,TRBV12-3/TRBV12-4
ASSAGSFSYEQY,TRBV5-6
ASRGPSGSSHEQY,TRBV25-1
ASSSMGRLLQY,TRBV12-3/TRBV12-4
ASSASGRGGTDTQY,TRBV7-6
ASSQGRAETQY,TRBV4-1